A selection of T cell receptor beta chains follows, all from one sample in a study of blood T cell repertoires in COVID-19. Assay used: immunoSEQ multiplex PCR; TCRdb lists only in-frame clones, some missing. The sample contains approximately 100,000 clones, approximately 84% of which appear only once. The sequenced material came from peripheral blood. The receptors were sampled from an elderly woman with acute or convalescent COVID-19. Each CDR3 is given with its conserved first and last residue. A D gene is named only where the DNA matches it firmly. The size entry is marked missing in some rows and otherwise reads once, few, many or a size class.

V	size	J	D	CDR3	DNA
TRBV28	.	TRBJ1-3	.	CASSFSRVVGNTIYF	TGTGCCAGCAGTTTTTCCAGGGTAGTTGGAAACACCATATATTTT
TRBV9	.	TRBJ2-1	.	CASSPRSPRHDEQFF	TGTGCCAGCAGTCCCAGGTCCCCAAGGCATGATGAGCAGTTCTTC
TRBV19	once	TRBJ2-2	.	CAATGPHTGELFF	TGTGCCGCAACAGGCCCCCACACCGGGGAGCTGTTTTTT
TRBV7-2	.	TRBJ1-6	TRBD1	CASSLAGTGSGSPLHF	TGTGCCAGCAGCTTAGCCGGGACAGGTTCGGGTTCACCCCTCCACTTT
TRBV28	.	TRBJ2-2	.	CASSSQGGRPGELFF	TGTGCCAGCAGTTCCCAGGGAGGCAGGCCCGGGGAGCTGTTTTTT
TRBV19	.	TRBJ1-3	.	CASSPGGTGNTIYF	TGTGCCAGTTCCCCAGGAGGGACTGGAAACACCATATATTTT
TRBV10-3	.	TRBJ1-1	.	CAISDRVNTEAFF	TGTGCCATCAGTGACAGGGTGAACACTGAAGCTTTCTTT
TRBV5-1	few	TRBJ1-2	.	CASSFDTNYGYTF	TGCGCCAGCAGCTTCGACACTAACTATGGCTACACCTTC
TRBV7-2	few	TRBJ2-5	.	CATGEKETQYF	TGTGCCACCGGGGAGAAAGAGACCCAGTACTTC
TRBV2	few	TRBJ1-1	.	CASTPRGVAEAFF	TGTGCCAGCACCCCCAGGGGAGTGGCTGAAGCTTTCTTT
TRBV5-1	.	TRBJ2-4	.	CASSPQLAKNIQYF	TGCGCCAGCAGCCCCCAGTTAGCCAAAAACATTCAGTACTTC
TRBV2	.	TRBJ1-2	TRBD1	CASSLQGAPYGYTF	TGTGCCAGCAGTTTACAGGGGGCGCCCTATGGCTACACCTTC
TRBV30	.	TRBJ1-2	TRBD1	CAWSVHQGARNGYTF	TGTGCCTGGAGTGTACACCAGGGGGCAAGAAATGGCTACACCTTC
TRBV5-1	.	TRBJ2-3	.	CASSLVAGSSTDTQYF	TGCGCCAGCAGCTTGGTGGCGGGATCGAGCACAGATACGCAGTATTTT
TRBV9	.	TRBJ2-3	.	CASSVALQQTDTQYF	TGTGCCAGCAGCGTAGCATTACAGCAGACAGATACGCAGTATTTT
TRBV5-4	.	TRBJ1-5	.	CASSLSGSQPQHF	TGTGCCAGCAGCTTGAGCGGCTCTCAGCCCCAGCATTTT
TRBV3-1/TRBV3-2	.	TRBJ1-4	.	CASSQDRGVNSEKLFF	TGTGCCAGCAGCCAAGACAGGGGCGTTAATAGTGAAAAACTGTTTTTT
TRBV24-1	few	TRBJ1-5	.	CATSEGGGGNQPQHF	TGTGCCACCAGTGAAGGGGGGGGTGGCAATCAGCCCCAGCATTTT
TRBV5-1	.	TRBJ1-1	.	CASSRGTLNTEAFF	TGCGCCAGCAGCCGGGGGACCCTTAACACTGAAGCTTTCTTT
TRBV15	.	TRBJ2-5	TRBD1	CATSRDRVLETQYF	TGTGCCACCAGCAGGGACAGGGTACTAGAGACCCAGTACTTC
TRBV25-1	.	TRBJ1-4	TRBD1	CASSGQGMGTNEKLFF	TGTGCCAGCAGTGGACAGGGTATGGGAACTAATGAAAAACTGTTTTTT
TRBV5-4	once	TRBJ2-7	TRBD1	CASSLPGQGSYEQYF	TGTGCCAGCAGCTTACCGGGACAGGGGTCCTACGAGCAGTACTTC